This T cell receptor beta chain was sequenced for a study of cytomegalovirus exposure and HLA in healthy donors. As regards this clone: Its antigen remains unknown.

Study findings and constraints: Three of the chains that were CMV-associated were confirmed in vitro to be specific for CMV antigens. Later analysis revealed greater clonal expansion in HLA-associated TCR beta chains than in equally common others.

This CDR3 region has 14 residues. Germline V gene data show CDR1 as SGHRS and CDR2 as YFSETQ. The V gene lost 0 bases and the J gene lost 8 bases, with 14 bases spanning the gap. 60 Vbeta and 13 Jbeta primers were used in PCR. Clones were sequenced by immunoSEQ multiplex PCR, and TCRdb holds only the in-frame ones, with some missing. The table shows 160,000 or so clones, with approximately 72% occurring only once. The specimen sequenced was PBMCs. This chain connects TRBV5-1 to TRBJ1-2, with a weak D call TRBD1 (6 bases). The receptor comes from a human donor in good health. CDR3 in amino acids: CASSLAGTQGGYTF. In nucleotides, the CDR3 is TGCGCCAGCAGCTTGGCCGGGACCCAGGGGGGCTACACCTTC.